This paragraph covers one T cell receptor beta chain sequence. It has no known antigen specificity. No clone much larger than this one lies a single base away; base qualities are absent. These data come from a study of CD8+CD57+ T cells in acquired aplastic anemia (dated by TCRdb to the late 2010s). The study in broad terms: Extracted DNA from sorted CD4+ and CD8+ cells averaged about 3.4 ug, ranging from about 0.2 to 30 ug. CD8+CD57+ expansion was defined as a frequency above the mean frequency observed in healthy subjects. Beyond this particular receptor, the publication reports: Patients and healthy controls showed no significant difference in CD8+ Simpson's diversity (P=0.060). Although roughly 29 CD8+ CDR3 sequences were shared by patients and controls, these sequences appeared highly expressed in patients and within the immunodominant clones of patients.

Patients chosen for sequencing had shown expansion of CD8+CD57+ cells by flow cytometry. All patients had severe acquired aplastic anemia diagnosed by International Study of Aplastic Anemia and Agranulocytosis and Camitta criteria. No therapy had been received by the patients at the time of blood sampling. In the study, sorted CD4+ and CD8+ blood T cells from patients with severe aplastic anemia and from healthy subjects underwent deep sequencing of TCR repertoires. Patients were enrolled in the USA under clinicaltrials.gov protocols 00001620, 01623167, 00001397, 00071045, 00081523 and 00961064. Ficoll-Paque density gradient centrifugation was used to isolate peripheral blood mononuclear cells. Before DNA was extracted, CD4+ and CD8+ T cells were sorted using either FACS or magnetic beads. Per the germline V gene, SNHLY is the CDR1 and FYNNEI is the CDR2. The CDR3 spans 15 residues, from the cysteine through the phenylalanine. Solely the CDR3 DNA is kept, with 45 bases framed from the first base. V ends up 7 bases short and J 0 bases short, with an unmatched junction base count of 5.

Genomic DNA served as template for TCR beta VDJ combination and CDR3 sequence profiling. TCR repertoire sequencing was run on an Illumina HiSeq 2000. The authors' pipeline ran thus. Repertoires were assessed using TRBV/TRBJ rearrangement plots, CDR3 size and DJ length profiles, and Simpson's diversity index. The immunodominant clone was defined as the most abundant DNA sequence in deep sequencing data. CDR3 amino acid sequences were screened for sharing across subjects and compared with published repertoires and the VDJdb database. The public reads were quality trimmed at Q25 with fastp and then assembled into clones with MiXCR by TCRdb, keeping productive beta chains. CDR3 protein duplicates are merged, each entry listing the most common genes and DNA. TCRdb assigned the V and J calls; the authors' analysis was not used. A total of approximately 260,000 distinct CDR3 sequences appear in this sample, 70% to 85% of them only once. Over 35% of the sample is held by the ten biggest clonotypes.

This receptor was obtained from a human donor with aplastic anemia. The specimen was sorted CD4+, CD8+, or CD8+CD57+ T cells (not recorded which) from PBMCs. Here the chain combines TRBV2 and TRBJ2-1; 8 central bases correspond to TRBD2. The nucleotide sequence is TGTGCCAGCACTACTACTAGCGGCTCCTACAATGAGCAGTTCTTC. Its translation reads: CASTTTSGSYNEQFF.